The TCR beta chain described here comes from a study of control samples from healthy donors and cancer patients. The data were produced by immunoSEQ multiplex PCR, yet TCRdb's version contains in-frame clones alone and is incomplete. Among 130,000 or so clones listed, about 90% were seen once. Germline V gives CDR1 SEHNR, CDR2 FQNEAQ (reference sequence). V lost 2 bases and J lost 2, with 10 bases in between. This CDR3 spans 14 amino acids. The sequencing input was PBMCs. V and J are TRBV7-9 and TRBJ2-7; D call uncertain. The receptor's source is a man in his forties or fifties with head and neck cancer. This CDR3 reads CASSLRVGPYEQYF. CDR3 nucleotides: TGTGCCAGCAGCTTAAGGGTAGGCCCCTACGAGCAGTACTTC.